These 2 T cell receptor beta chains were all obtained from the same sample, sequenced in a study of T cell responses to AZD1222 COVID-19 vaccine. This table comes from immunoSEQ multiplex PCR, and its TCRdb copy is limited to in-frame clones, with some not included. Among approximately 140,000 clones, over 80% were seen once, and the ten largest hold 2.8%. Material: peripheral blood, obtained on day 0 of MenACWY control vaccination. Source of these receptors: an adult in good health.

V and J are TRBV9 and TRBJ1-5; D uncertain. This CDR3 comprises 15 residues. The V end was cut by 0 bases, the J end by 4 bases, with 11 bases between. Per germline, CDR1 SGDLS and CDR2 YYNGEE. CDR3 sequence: CASSVAPTVNQPQHF. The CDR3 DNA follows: TGTGCCAGCAGCGTAGCTCCAACGGTAAATCAGCCCCAGCATTTT.

CDR3 protein: CASSLAAGRGLKLFF. The CDR3 nucleotides are TGTGCCAGCAGCTTAGCGGCGGGCAGGGGGCTAAAACTGTTTTTT. The rearrangement joins TRBV7-2 to TRBJ1-4; 8 bases map to TRBD1. Germline CDR1 reads SGHTA; CDR2 reads FQGNSA. The CDR3 length is 15 residues. V gave up 0 bases and J gave up 10 bases; unmatched junction bases: 7.